A selection of T cell receptor beta chains follows, all from one sample in a study of T cell changes during pregnancy in multiple sclerosis. The data were produced by immunoSEQ multiplex PCR, yet TCRdb's version contains in-frame clones alone and is incomplete. Among some 70,000 clones, 92% were seen once, and the ten largest hold 1.3% to 1.5%. The sequencing used peripheral blood, collected in the second trimester of pregnancy. The receptors shown here come from a female donor in good health, enrolled as a control in a pregnancy study. Both conserved end residues are part of each CDR3. D genes are given only for firm matches. A clone size is listed for some rows: how often the clone was seen (once, few, many), or a class if it is expanded.

J gene: TRBJ2-2; clone size: -; V gene: TRBV7-2; D gene: TRBD2; CDR3 protein: CASSTGGGELFF; CDR3 DNA: TGTGCCAGCAGCACGGGGGGCGGGGAGCTGTTTTTT
J gene: TRBJ1-2; clone size: few; V gene: TRBV4-1; D gene: -; CDR3 protein: CASSQEGEINYGYTF; CDR3 DNA: TGCGCCAGCAGCCAAGAAGGGGAAATTAACTATGGCTACACCTTC
J gene: TRBJ1-5; clone size: -; V gene: TRBV6-1; D gene: TRBD1; CDR3 protein: CASSGSDRGLLGNQPQHF; CDR3 DNA: TGTGCCAGCAGTGGGTCGGACAGGGGGCTACTTGGTAATCAGCCCCAGCATTTT
J gene: TRBJ1-3; clone size: -; V gene: TRBV7-8; D gene: TRBD1; CDR3 protein: CASSPGQGWRNTIYF; CDR3 DNA: TGTGCCAGCAGCCCAGGACAGGGGTGGAGAAACACCATATATTTT
J gene: TRBJ2-1; clone size: -; V gene: TRBV7-2; D gene: TRBD2; CDR3 protein: CASSPGTSDWGEQFF; CDR3 DNA: TGTGCCAGCAGCCCTGGGACTAGCGATTGGGGTGAGCAGTTCTTC
J gene: TRBJ2-1; clone size: -; V gene: TRBV7-2; D gene: TRBD2; CDR3 protein: CASSFSGGTYNEQFF; CDR3 DNA: TGTGCCAGCAGCTTTAGCGGGGGCACCTACAATGAGCAGTTCTTC
J gene: TRBJ1-2; clone size: -; V gene: TRBV27; D gene: TRBD1; CDR3 protein: CASSPTGKGAYGYTF; CDR3 DNA: TGTGCCAGCAGTCCAACGGGGAAGGGGGCCTATGGCTACACCTTC
J gene: TRBJ2-3; clone size: once; V gene: TRBV6-4; D gene: TRBD2; CDR3 protein: CASSRLAGGPDTQYF; CDR3 DNA: TGTGCCAGCAGCCGTCTAGCGGGAGGGCCAGATACGCAGTATTTT
J gene: TRBJ1-5; clone size: -; V gene: TRBV2; D gene: TRBD1; CDR3 protein: CASMDQGASQPQHF; CDR3 DNA: TGTGCCAGCATGGATCAGGGGGCTTCGCAGCCCCAGCATTTT
J gene: TRBJ2-3; clone size: -; V gene: TRBV7-2; D gene: TRBD2; CDR3 protein: CASSFRGGSPDTQYF; CDR3 DNA: TGTGCCAGCAGCTTTAGGGGCGGGAGCCCAGATACGCAGTATTTT
J gene: TRBJ2-7; clone size: -; V gene: TRBV5-4; D gene: -; CDR3 protein: CASSPTVSYEQYF; CDR3 DNA: TGTGCCAGCAGCCCGACTGTATCCTACGAGCAGTACTTC
J gene: TRBJ2-1; clone size: -; V gene: TRBV7-3; D gene: TRBD2; CDR3 protein: CASSSPLAGEHEQFF; CDR3 DNA: TGTGCCAGCAGCTCACCCCTAGCGGGGGAACATGAGCAGTTCTTC
J gene: TRBJ2-5; clone size: -; V gene: TRBV15; D gene: -; CDR3 protein: CATSRTKETQYF; CDR3 DNA: TGTGCCACCAGCAGAACTAAAGAGACCCAGTACTTC
J gene: TRBJ2-1; clone size: -; V gene: TRBV7-2; D gene: -; CDR3 protein: CASSQKERALNNEQFF; CDR3 DNA: TGTGCCAGCAGCCAAAAAGAGCGGGCCTTAAACAATGAGCAGTTCTTC
J gene: TRBJ1-2; clone size: -; V gene: TRBV30; D gene: TRBD1; CDR3 protein: CAWSNQGANNYGYTF; CDR3 DNA: TGTGCCTGGAGTAATCAGGGGGCAAACAACTATGGCTACACCTTC
J gene: TRBJ1-5; clone size: -; V gene: TRBV6-1; D gene: -; CDR3 protein: CASSEARTEQPQHF; CDR3 DNA: TGTGCCAGCAGTGAAGCGAGGACAGAACAGCCCCAGCATTTT
J gene: TRBJ2-5; clone size: once; V gene: TRBV19; D gene: TRBD2; CDR3 protein: CASSRTSGNVRETQYF; CDR3 DNA: TGTGCCAGTAGCCGGACTAGCGGGAACGTAAGAGAGACCCAGTACTTC
J gene: TRBJ1-4; clone size: -; V gene: TRBV7-9; D gene: -; CDR3 protein: CASSLTTGPVGKLFF; CDR3 DNA: TGTGCCAGCAGCTTAACCACAGGGCCAGTCGGAAAACTGTTTTTT
J gene: TRBJ1-1; clone size: -; V gene: TRBV4-2; D gene: -; CDR3 protein: CASSPERERRAEAFF; CDR3 DNA: TGTGCCAGCAGCCCCGAACGGGAGAGGCGGGCTGAAGCTTTCTTT
J gene: TRBJ2-7; clone size: -; V gene: TRBV5-6; D gene: TRBD1; CDR3 protein: CASSSTPGQGSYEQYF; CDR3 DNA: TGTGCCAGCAGCTCAACACCGGGACAGGGTTCCTACGAGCAGTACTTC
J gene: TRBJ2-1; clone size: -; V gene: TRBV4-1; D gene: TRBD2; CDR3 protein: CASSQASGGWNEQFF; CDR3 DNA: TGCGCCAGCAGCCAAGCTAGCGGGGGTTGGAATGAGCAGTTCTTC
J gene: TRBJ1-1; clone size: -; V gene: TRBV6-5; D gene: TRBD1; CDR3 protein: CASSYTRTGNTEAFF; CDR3 DNA: TGTGCCAGCAGTTACACCCGGACAGGTAACACTGAAGCTTTCTTT
J gene: TRBJ2-1; clone size: -; V gene: TRBV4-1; D gene: -; CDR3 protein: CASSQGGGRSSYNEQFF; CDR3 DNA: TGCGCCAGCAGCCAAGGCGGAGGACGAAGCTCCTACAATGAGCAGTTCTTC
J gene: TRBJ2-3; clone size: once; V gene: TRBV29-1; D gene: TRBD2; CDR3 protein: CSVDRGRWEPTEGTDTQYF; CDR3 DNA: TGCAGCGTTGATCGCGGGAGATGGGAACCGACCGAGGGGACAGATACGCAGTATTTT
J gene: TRBJ1-3; clone size: -; V gene: TRBV18; D gene: -; CDR3 protein: CASSLDDTYSGNTIYF; CDR3 DNA: TGTGCCAGCTCACTAGACGACACCTACTCTGGAAACACCATATATTTT
J gene: TRBJ2-7; clone size: -; V gene: TRBV11-2; D gene: -; CDR3 protein: CASSLGGDSYEQYF; CDR3 DNA: TGTGCCAGCAGCTTAGGCGGAGACTCCTACGAGCAGTACTTC
J gene: TRBJ2-7; clone size: -; V gene: TRBV6-5; D gene: TRBD2; CDR3 protein: CASSYGGLAGSYEQYF; CDR3 DNA: TGTGCCAGCAGTTACGGTGGACTAGCGGGTTCCTACGAGCAGTACTTC
J gene: TRBJ1-2; clone size: -; V gene: TRBV29-1; D gene: TRBD1; CDR3 protein: CSAATGGGYGYTF; CDR3 DNA: TGCAGCGCCGCCACAGGGGGAGGATATGGCTACACCTTC
J gene: TRBJ2-1; clone size: -; V gene: TRBV5-8; D gene: TRBD2; CDR3 protein: CASSLLAGRDNEQFF; CDR3 DNA: TGTGCCAGCAGCCTACTAGCGGGAAGGGACAATGAGCAGTTCTTC
J gene: TRBJ2-3; clone size: once; V gene: TRBV4-1; D gene: TRBD2; CDR3 protein: CASSQGDLAGGTDTQYF; CDR3 DNA: TGCGCCAGCAGCCAAGGAGACCTAGCGGGAGGCACAGATACGCAGTATTTT
J gene: TRBJ1-5; clone size: -; V gene: TRBV6-4; D gene: -; CDR3 protein: CASSPTYSNQPQHF; CDR3 DNA: TGTGCCAGCAGTCCCACTTATAGCAATCAGCCCCAGCATTTT
J gene: TRBJ2-3; clone size: -; V gene: TRBV7-2; D gene: -; CDR3 protein: CASSLVRVSADTQYF; CDR3 DNA: TGTGCCAGCAGCTTAGTTCGGGTTAGCGCCGATACGCAGTATTTT
J gene: TRBJ2-3; clone size: once; V gene: TRBV5-6; D gene: -; CDR3 protein: CASSLGTSTDTQYF; CDR3 DNA: TGTGCCAGCAGCTTAGGGACTAGCACAGATACGCAGTATTTT
J gene: TRBJ2-7; clone size: -; V gene: TRBV13; D gene: TRBD1; CDR3 protein: CASSPRPGTGSPYEQYF; CDR3 DNA: TGTGCCAGCAGCCCGCGCCCCGGGACAGGTTCCCCGTACGAGCAGTACTTT
J gene: TRBJ2-1; clone size: -; V gene: TRBV19; D gene: -; CDR3 protein: CASSIFDRTNNEQFF; CDR3 DNA: TGTGCCAGTAGTATTTTCGATCGGACAAACAATGAGCAGTTCTTC
J gene: TRBJ2-2; clone size: -; V gene: TRBV9; D gene: -; CDR3 protein: CASSVAGIGELFF; CDR3 DNA: TGTGCCAGCAGCGTAGCGGGGATCGGGGAGCTGTTTTTT
J gene: TRBJ2-3; clone size: -; V gene: TRBV11-2; D gene: -; CDR3 protein: CASSPVRAGDTQYF; CDR3 DNA: TGTGCCAGCAGCCCCGTGAGGGCGGGGGATACGCAGTATTTT
J gene: TRBJ2-1; clone size: -; V gene: TRBV6-5; D gene: TRBD1; CDR3 protein: CASSQGQYTYNEQFF; CDR3 DNA: TGTGCCAGCAGCCAGGGACAGTATACGTACAATGAGCAGTTCTTC
J gene: TRBJ1-1; clone size: few; V gene: TRBV29-1; D gene: -; CDR3 protein: CSVVSGVTEAFF; CDR3 DNA: TGCAGCGTTGTTTCGGGGGTTACTGAAGCTTTCTTT
J gene: TRBJ2-5; clone size: -; V gene: TRBV12-5; D gene: TRBD2; CDR3 protein: CASGPTLAGGAETQYF; CDR3 DNA: TGTGCTAGTGGTCCGACCTTAGCGGGAGGGGCAGAGACCCAGTACTTC
J gene: TRBJ2-2; clone size: -; V gene: TRBV18; D gene: -; CDR3 protein: CASSPRLTGELFF; CDR3 DNA: TGTGCCAGCTCACCTCGTCTCACCGGGGAGCTGTTTTTT
J gene: TRBJ2-1; clone size: medium-sized; V gene: TRBV6-5; D gene: -; CDR3 protein: CASVSGGGYNEQFF; CDR3 DNA: TGTGCCAGCGTTTCGGGTGGTGGTTACAATGAGCAGTTCTTC
J gene: TRBJ2-3; clone size: -; V gene: TRBV11-1; D gene: -; CDR3 protein: CASSFGGPTDTQYF; CDR3 DNA: TGTGCCAGCAGCTTCGGGGGGCCCACAGATACGCAGTATTTT